This TCR beta chain was captured in a study of identical twins. TCRdb recomputed calls from the 5' RACE reads with MiXCR, one row per CDR3 protein. The table lists roughly 540,000 distinct CDR3 sequences, around 20% of them singletons. Germline lookup yields CDR1 MNHNS and CDR2 SASEGT. The CDR3 extends over 13 amino acids. V was shortened by 7 bases and J by 7 bases, with 14 bases between the two germline ends. This clonotype was observed a handful of times. These data also featured in a second study, about T cells expressing NK-cell markers. That report notes: A handful of donors showed these clonotypes also leading the CD3+CD56-NKG2C+ fraction.

The chain recombines TRBV6-1 with TRBJ1-5, with D maybe TRBD1 (6 bases). Sequencing was carried out using CD4+ T cells sorted from blood. This clonotype was sampled from a woman under 30 in good health. In DNA, the CDR3 is TGTGCCAGCACGGGACAACCGGACCAGCCCCAGCATTTT. Translating it yields CASTGQPDQPQHF.